A selection of T cell receptor beta chains follows, all from one sample in a study of radiotherapy plus CTLA-4 blockade in lung cancer. The protocol was immunoSEQ multiplex PCR, while the TCRdb copy is restricted to in-frame clones and leaves out a portion. This repertoire shows 30,000 to 50,000 clones, roughly three quarters found once; its top ten account for 20% to 30%. The sequenced sample was peripheral blood, obtained from a patient treated with radiotherapy plus ipilimumab. The source is a human donor with non-small cell lung cancer that progressed on radiotherapy plus ipilimumab. Each CDR3 is given with its conserved first and last residue. A D gene is named only where the DNA matches it firmly. Some rows have no size entry. The others give once, few or many, or a class for an expanded clone.

clone size | J gene | D gene | V gene | CDR3 DNA | CDR3 protein
- | TRBJ1-6 | - | TRBV10-1 | TGCGCCAGCAGGCAGAGGAGGTCCTATAATTCACCCCTCCACTTT | CASRQRRSYNSPLHF
- | TRBJ1-4 | - | TRBV5-1 | TGCGCCAGCAGCTTGGAAGGGGTAAATGAAAAACTGTTTTTT | CASSLEGVNEKLFF
few | TRBJ1-2 | - | TRBV7-9 | TGTGCCAGCAGCTCCGGAGAGGGGGATGGCTACACCTTC | CASSSGEGDGYTF
- | TRBJ1-1 | - | TRBV5-1 | TGCGCCAGCAGCTCGACAGCGAACACTGAAGCTTTCTTT | CASSSTANTEAFF
- | TRBJ2-3 | - | TRBV13 | TGTGCCAGCAGTTTCCTCAGGGGAAGCACAGATACGCAGTATTTT | CASSFLRGSTDTQYF
- | TRBJ2-1 | - | TRBV7-3 | TGTGCCAGCAGCTTAAGTGGGGGACTCCAATACAATGAGCAGTTCTTC | CASSLSGGLQYNEQFF
- | TRBJ2-7 | TRBD1 | TRBV28 | TGTGCCAGCAGTTTAAGCGGGGACAGGGCCCCCTACGAGCAGTACTTC | CASSLSGDRAPYEQYF
- | TRBJ2-3 | TRBD2 | TRBV27 | TGTGCCAGCAGTTTAGATACTAGCGGCACAGATACGCAGTATTTT | CASSLDTSGTDTQYF
- | TRBJ2-3 | - | TRBV20-1 | TGCAGTGCTAGTCGGGGGGATACGCAGTATTTT | CSASRGDTQYF
- | TRBJ1-4 | TRBD1 | TRBV7-8 | TGTGCCAGCAGCTTAACCGGGACAGGGGCTGAAAAACTGTTTTTT | CASSLTGTGAEKLFF
- | TRBJ1-2 | - | TRBV19 | TGTGCCAGTGGTAGAGACCGCCTACCCTATGGCTACACCTTC | CASGRDRLPYGYTF
once | TRBJ2-2 | TRBD1 | TRBV23-1 | TGCGCCAGCAGTCAATCAGGCGGCCGGGACAGAAAAGCGAACACCGGGGAGCTGTTTTTT | CASSQSGGRDRKANTGELFF
- | TRBJ2-5 | - | TRBV4-2 | TGTGCCAGCAGCCAAAATGCCCCGGGACTTCAAGAGACCCAGTACTTC | CASSQNAPGLQETQYF
- | TRBJ1-5 | - | TRBV11-2 | TGTGCCAGCAGCTTCCTTAGCAATCAGCCCCAGCATTTT | CASSFLSNQPQHF
- | TRBJ1-1 | TRBD1 | TRBV29-1 | TGCAGCGCAACCGGACAGGGGACTTTCTTT | CSATGQGTFF
- | TRBJ1-6 | TRBD1 | TRBV9 | TGTGCCAGCAGTTCGGGACAGGGCTTTTCACCCCTCCACTTT | CASSSGQGFSPLHF
- | TRBJ1-1 | - | TRBV5-6 | TGTGCCAGCAGCGGGGGCGACAGGCTACTATCTGAAGCTTTCTTT | CASSGGDRLLSEAFF
- | TRBJ1-5 | - | TRBV19 | TGTGCCAGTAGTATAGTGAGTCTGGAGCCCCAGCATTTT | CASSIVSLEPQHF
- | TRBJ2-1 | TRBD1 | TRBV7-8 | TGTGCCAGCAGCGCAGGAATTCATCCTCAGGGGGTTGAGCAGTTCTTC | CASSAGIHPQGVEQFF
- | TRBJ2-5 | - | TRBV18 | TGTGCCAGCTCACCGATGGGGCCTCCCTATCAAGAGACCCAGTACTTC | CASSPMGPPYQETQYF
- | TRBJ1-2 | TRBD1 | TRBV7-9 | TGTGCCAGCAGCTTGAGGGACAGTAACTATGGCTACACCTTC | CASSLRDSNYGYTF
- | TRBJ1-3 | - | TRBV5-1 | TGCGCCAGCAGCCCCTCCCTAGGGGCTGGAAACACCATATATTTT | CASSPSLGAGNTIYF
once | TRBJ1-2 | TRBD1 | TRBV2 | TGTGCCAGCAGGGCCCCCGGACAGGGGATAAACGGGCTGAGCTATGGCTACACCTTC | CASRAPGQGINGLSYGYTF
- | TRBJ1-5 | - | TRBV6-1 | TGTGCCAGCAGTGAGAGCAGGGTCTTCAATCAGCCCCAGCATTTT | CASSESRVFNQPQHF
- | TRBJ2-3 | TRBD2 | TRBV9 | TGTGCCAGCAGCGTAGCGGGGGGAGGCACAGATACGCAGTATTTT | CASSVAGGGTDTQYF
- | TRBJ2-2 | - | TRBV2 | TGTGCCAGCACCGGGGGTGGCAGATCGAACACCGGGGAGCTGTTTTTT | CASTGGGRSNTGELFF
- | TRBJ1-6 | TRBD1 | TRBV19 | TGTGCCACAAGGGACAGGGATGTCTCGGGGAATTCACCCCTCCACTTT | CATRDRDVSGNSPLHF
few | TRBJ1-2 | TRBD1 | TRBV7-9 | TGTGCCAGCAGCCCGACAGGGGGGAGCGCGAACTATGGCTACACCTTC | CASSPTGGSANYGYTF
- | TRBJ1-2 | TRBD1 | TRBV19 | TGTGCCAGTAGTACGACAGGGGCTAACTATGGCTACACCTTC | CASSTTGANYGYTF
- | TRBJ1-6 | - | TRBV7-9 | TGTGCCAGCAGCGAAAACAGTGATTATAATTCACCCCTCCACTTT | CASSENSDYNSPLHF
- | TRBJ1-6 | - | TRBV6-6 | TGTGCCAGCGTCCAGGTGGGTTCACCCCTCCACTTT | CASVQVGSPLHF
- | TRBJ2-7 | - | TRBV7-9 | TGTGCCAGCAGCCGCGGGACCTCCTACGAGCAGTACTTC | CASSRGTSYEQYF
- | TRBJ2-3 | TRBD2 | TRBV9 | TGTGCCAGCAGCGCGTCTAGCGGGGGGGCCTTAGATACGCAGTATTTT | CASSASSGGALDTQYF
- | TRBJ1-2 | - | TRBV27 | TGTGCCAGCAGTTTCCGCTCAGCTAACTATGGCTACACCTTC | CASSFRSANYGYTF
- | TRBJ1-5 | - | TRBV6-6 | TGTGCCAGCAGCCCGAGGGAACTTGGCAATCAGCCCCAGCATTTT | CASSPRELGNQPQHF
- | TRBJ2-3 | - | TRBV7-9 | TGTGCCAGCAGCTTCGGCGGTATTCGGGATACGCAGTATTTT | CASSFGGIRDTQYF
few | TRBJ1-2 | - | TRBV5-1 | TGCGCCAGCAACCCCGGGGGGGGGCGCGGCAACTATGGCTACACCTTC | CASNPGGGRGNYGYTF
- | TRBJ2-7 | TRBD1 | TRBV6-6 | TGTGCCAGCAGTCAAACCGGGACAGGGGTTTACGAGCAGTACTTC | CASSQTGTGVYEQYF
- | TRBJ1-1 | - | TRBV7-2 | TGTGCCAGCAGCTTAGCGATTGGAGGGGAGTGGACTGAAGCTTTCTTT | CASSLAIGGEWTEAFF
- | TRBJ1-6 | TRBD1 | TRBV18 | TGTGCCAGCTCACCCGGGAAGGGGGCCTCACCCCTCCACTTT | CASSPGKGASPLHF
- | TRBJ1-1 | - | TRBV6-5 | TGTGCCAGCAGTTACTCGAATCCAGGGTCGGAAGCTTTCTTT | CASSYSNPGSEAFF